The 3 T cell receptor beta chains presented below share a single source sample, sequenced in a study of OX40 agonist ivuxolimab in advanced cancers. Assay used: immunoSEQ multiplex PCR; TCRdb lists only in-frame clones, some missing. In the table there are approximately 82,000 clones, about 85% of which are singletons. The sequences come from CD4+ or CD8+ T cells sorted from blood, collected in a trial of the OX40 agonist ivuxolimab. The receptor source for this set is an adult with an advanced solid tumor such as melanoma, head and neck, liver or kidney cancer.

The rearrangement links TRBV19 to TRBJ2-7, with 8 bases that match TRBD1. This CDR3 contains 17 residues. Germline V gives CDR1 LNHDA, CDR2 SQIVND (reference sequence). V was clipped by 5 bases and J by 5 bases; unmatched bases: 17. The CDR3 is CASSFHPRTGKMNEQYF. DNA of the CDR3: TGTGCCAGTAGTTTCCACCCAAGGACAGGGAAGATGAACGAGCAGTACTTC.

V is TRBV7-2 and J is TRBJ1-5; D is possibly TRBD1 (6 bases). Per germline, CDR1 SGHTA and CDR2 FQGNSA. The CDR3 loop spans 15 amino acids. V gave up 5 bases and J gave up 1 base, with 12 bases separating them. CDR3 region: CASSTQQGSNQPQHF. As DNA, the CDR3 is TGTGCCAGCAGCACTCAACAGGGAAGCAATCAGCCCCAGCATTTT.

The J gene is TRBJ1-6, the V gene TRBV5-4; the D gene is possibly TRBD1 (5 bases). This CDR3 spans 15 amino acids. The V and J ends lost 3 bases and 6 bases respectively, with 13 bases between them. CDR1 is SGHNT, CDR2 YYREEE, per germline (reference sequence). The CDR3 DNA reads as TGTGCCAGCAGCTCGTGGGGACGGACTAATTCACCCCTCCACTTT. Protein: CASSSWGRTNSPLHF.